Sequencing of this T cell receptor beta chain was carried out in a study of blood T cells in healthy people across ages. Notes on the study in general: Among T cells, TCR beta diversity per million cells dropped roughly linearly as age rose.

The use of a sample-barcoded 5' primer and a J-beta primer mix characterized a second PCR of about 7 to 12 cycles. MiXCR was run by TCRdb on the 5' RACE reads, yielding one entry per CDR3 protein. The data contain hundreds of thousands of distinct CDR3 sequences, about 59% of them singletons. A remark on this clonotype: Its specificity is unknown.

Trimming removed 3 bases from V and 1 base from J, with 10 bases in between. The CDR3 runs 14 residues. Germline-derived CDR1 and CDR2 are SGDLS and YYNGEE. The amount of total RNA extracted per sample was at least 6 micrograms. This clonotype was sampled from a man aged 30 to 45 in good health. The V call is TRBV9, the J call TRBJ1-1; D perhaps matches TRBD1 (6 bases). Sequencing used blood. The CDR3 reads CASSEVRGNTEAFF. The CDR3 DNA reads as TGTGCCAGCAGCGAGGTCAGGGGGAACACTGAAGCTTTCTTT. Full variable domain (remainder filled in from reference TRBV9 and TRBJ1-1): DSGVTQTPKHLITATGQRVTLRCSPRSGDLSVYWYQQSLDQGLQFLIQYYNGEERAKGNILERFSAQQFPDLHSELNLSSLELGDSALYFCASSEVRGNTEAFFGQGTRLTVV.